What follows describes a single T cell receptor beta chain. As yet, its antigen is unknown. They ran version v3.0 of the immunoSEQ assay at survey level. Data came from immunoSEQ multiplex PCR; TCRdb stores just in-frame clones and leaves some out. The data contain over 20,000 clones, about four fifths of them singletons. The data were taken from a study of long-term antiretroviral therapy in people with HIV. CDR1 and CDR2 from the germline V gene are MGHRA and YSYEKL. There are 12 residues in the CDR3. V was trimmed by 8 bases and J by 4 bases, leaving 8 bases between them. Study-wide results and limits: Older ART regimens may have been in use when blood was drawn between the mid-2000s and the late 2010s. Clones that had undergone expansion before ART dominated the repertoire at all time points. HIV repertoires covered narrower CDR3 length ranges than controls did.

This sequence originates from a man aged 18 to 30 with HIV. This chain uses TRBV4-1 with TRBJ2-2, with a possible D match to TRBD2 (5 bases). The starting material was unsorted PBMCs, obtained 3 years after starting antiretroviral therapy. The CDR3 region is CASLGVTGELFF. CDR3 in DNA: TGCGCCAGCCTGGGAGTCACCGGGGAGCTGTTTTTT.